A single sample gave rise to the 5 T cell receptor beta chains below, sequenced in a study of CD8 T cells in Susac syndrome. A quantity of 0.5 to 1 ug RNA underwent reverse transcription using random hexamers. TCRdb processed the immunoSEQ multiplex PCR reads anew with MiXCR; each CDR3 protein has one entry. This table has about 140,000 distinct CDR3 sequences, approximately 95% appearing once. The specimen sequenced was CD4+ T cells from PBMCs. The receptors shown here come from a human donor with multiple sclerosis.

The V call is TRBV9, the J call TRBJ2-7, with 11 bases aligning to TRBD2. V lost 2 bases and J lost 3; bases outside the gene matches: 4. There are 15 residues in the CDR3. From germline, CDR1 is SGDLS and CDR2 YYNGEE. CDR3 sequence: CASSVGTSGYYEQYF. The CDR3 bases are TGTGCCAGCAGCGTCGGGACTAGCGGCTACTACGAGCAGTACTTC.

This chain uses TRBV9 with TRBJ1-1; perhaps TRBD1 as D (6 bases). The germline V gene encodes CDR1 SGDLS and CDR2 YYNGEE. The CDR3 has 13 amino acids. Trimming left V 3 bases short and J 7 bases short, with 13 bases between. Here the CDR3 reads CASSDQTGSEAFF. CDR3 nucleotide sequence: TGTGCCAGCAGCGACCAAACAGGGAGTGAAGCTTTCTTT.

The genes are TRBV30 and TRBJ2-7; the D call may be TRBD1 or TRBD2 (5 bases each). The V end lost 3 bases, the J end lost 9 bases, and 18 bases lay between the germline ends. The germline V gene has CDR1 GTSNPN and CDR2 SVGIG (reference sequence). This CDR3 spans 13 amino acids. CDR3 DNA: TGTGCCTGGAGCAATAGGCCGGAGAGGGGGCAGTACTTC. It is translated as CAWSNRPERGQYF.

This clonotype was recorded once. The rearrangement joins TRBV20-1 to TRBJ2-7; TRBD1 matches 10 bases. Unmatched junction bases numbered 8, after V lost 5 bases and J lost 4 bases. Germline V gives CDR1 DFQATT, CDR2 SNEGSKA (reference sequence). The CDR3 is 14 amino acids. The CDR3 is CSAGHRQGAYEQYF. Here the CDR3 DNA reads TGCAGTGCTGGCCACCGACAGGGGGCTTACGAGCAGTACTTC.

This sequence joins TRBV30 and TRBJ1-4; 9 nucleotides agree with TRBD1. J was trimmed by 2 bases and V by 3 bases; bases with no gene match: 4. Germline CDR1 GTSNPN, CDR2 SVGIG (reference sequence). The CDR3 has 15 residues. The CDR3 coding sequence is TGTGCCTGGAGGTCCGGACAGGGGACTAATGAAAAACTGTTTTTT. This codes for CAWRSGQGTNEKLFF.